The 21 T cell receptor beta chains below come from one sample, sequenced in a study of blood T cell repertoires in COVID-19. Assay: immunoSEQ multiplex PCR; the TCRdb copy retains only in-frame clones and omits some. This table has roughly 160,000 clones, approximately 90% appearing once. Sequenced material: peripheral blood. The receptors stem from a man aged 45-60 years with acute or convalescent COVID-19.

The chain recombines TRBV11-2 with TRBJ2-3; perhaps TRBD2 as D (6 bases). Germline V gene data show CDR1 as SGHAT and CDR2 as FQNNGV. The CDR3 has 16 amino acids. Between the trimmed V and J ends, which lost 5 bases and 9 bases, there was a span of 24 bases. CDR3 amino acids: CASSGPESNLGRTQYF. Here the CDR3 DNA reads TGTGCCAGCAGCGGACCTGAATCGAACCTCGGGAGAACGCAGTATTTT.

The chain couples TRBV5-1 to TRBJ1-2, with D possibly TRBD1 on 6 matching bases. The CDR3 has 16 residues. The V gene's germline CDR1 is SGHRS and CDR2 YFSETQ. V was shortened by 4 bases and J by 2 bases, with 18 bases between the two germline ends. CDR3 protein: CASSPSQGVLNYGYTF. The CDR3 nucleotides read TGCGCCAGCAGCCCCTCACAGGGAGTGCTAAACTATGGCTACACCTTC.

This chain connects TRBV7-9 to TRBJ2-7, with D maybe TRBD2 (6 bases). V was trimmed by 0 bases and J by 6 bases, leaving 6 bases between them. The CDR3 runs 12 residues. CDR1 SEHNR and CDR2 FQNEAQ come from the germline V gene (reference sequence). This CDR3 is CASSLAGGEQYV. The DNA of the CDR3 is TGTGCCAGCAGCTTAGCCGGGGGCGAGCAGTACGTC.

V usage is TRBV3-1 (or the pseudogene TRBV3-2) and J usage is TRBJ1-1; maybe TRBD1 (5 bases). V lost 6 bases and J 3 bases, leaving 14 bases between the germline ends. Germline CDR1 reads LGHDT; CDR2 reads YNNKEL (reference sequence). CDR3 length equals 14 residues. For the CDR3, the DNA is TGTGCCAGCAGTCGGGGGGGTCTCGACACTGAAGCTTTCTTT. It translates to CASSRGGLDTEAFF.

Here the CDR3 reads CASSQDQRTGSNYGYTF. The CDR3 nucleotides read TGTGCCAGCAGCCAAGATCAAAGGACAGGATCTAACTATGGCTACACCTTC. The genes are TRBV4-2 and TRBJ1-2; TRBD1 agrees at 7 bases. The CDR3 runs 17 residues. V was clipped by 0 bases and J by 0 bases; unmatched bases: 7. Germline values: CDR1 LGHNA, CDR2 YNFKEQ.

The chain combines TRBV29-1 with TRBJ2-2; maybe TRBD1 (6 bases). Germline values: CDR1 SQVTM, CDR2 ANQGSEA. The CDR3 loop spans 14 amino acids. With 1 base removed from V and 7 bases from J, the gap between germline ends came to 13 bases. The CDR3 reads CSVEGAGDDGELFF. CDR3 in DNA: TGCAGCGTTGAAGGTGCAGGGGATGACGGGGAGCTGTTTTTT.

The chain joins TRBV5-1 to TRBJ1-3; maybe TRBD1 (6 bases). From germline, CDR1 is SGHRS and CDR2 YFSETQ. V was pared by 3 bases and J by 2 bases, with 15 bases between. The CDR3 extends over 16 amino acids. CDR3 sequence reads: CASSYAEQGAGNTIYF. CDR3 bases: TGCGCCAGCAGCTATGCTGAACAGGGAGCTGGAAACACCATATATTTT.

This chain uses TRBV28 with TRBJ1-1, with D perhaps TRBD1 (6 bases). Trimming cost V 5 bases and J 6 bases, with 13 bases left between them. CDR3 size: 13 residues. Germline loops: CDR1 MDHEN, CDR2 SYDVKM. The CDR3 protein is CASSHRANSEAFF. CDR3 DNA sequence: TGTGCCAGCAGTCACAGGGCCAATTCTGAAGCTTTCTTT. Full variable domain (remainder filled in from reference TRBV28 and TRBJ1-1): DVKVTQSSRYLVKRTGEKVFLECVQDMDHENMFWYRQDPGLGLRLIYFSYDVKMKEKGDIPEGYSVSREKKERFSLILESASTNQTSMYLCASSHRANSEAFFGQGTRLTVV.

The DNA of the CDR3 is TGTGCCAGCAGCTTAAGGGGGTTGGCTAATTCACCCCTCCACTTT. This gives the protein CASSLRGLANSPLHF. The gene calls are TRBV27 and TRBJ1-6; D is possibly TRBD1 (6 bases). The CDR3 runs to 15 residues. The germline V gene has CDR1 MNHEY and CDR2 SMNVEV (reference sequence). V was cut by 6 bases and J by 6 bases, with 15 bases left in between.

Worth noting for this clone: One end of the junction fails to match germline, which may point to a read error. The CDR3 protein is CASSRTSKTGELFF. DNA of the CDR3: TGTGCCAGCAGCCGCACTTCGAAAACCGGGGAGCTGTTTTTT. V and J are TRBV11-3 and TRBJ2-2, with unresolved D. The CDR3 extends over 14 amino acids. Per germline, CDR1 SGHNT and CDR2 YENEEA.

The rearrangement joins TRBV28 to TRBJ2-3; D may be TRBD2 (6 bases). The CDR3 extends over 14 amino acids. Germline values: CDR1 MDHEN, CDR2 SYDVKM. V was trimmed by 3 bases and J by 4 bases, leaving 11 bases between them. Here the CDR3 DNA reads TGTGCCAGCAGTTTGGGGGGAGAGGCAGATACGCAGTATTTT. This codes for CASSLGGEADTQYF.

The V gene is TRBV7-2, the J gene TRBJ2-2; 11 nucleotides line up with TRBD2. This CDR3 region has 16 residues. Germline V gene data show CDR1 as SGHTA and CDR2 as FQGNSA. The ends lost 5 bases at V and 4 bases at J; junction bases unmatched: 6. The chain's CDR3 is CASSRSGRARTGELFF. The CDR3 nucleotides read TGTGCCAGCAGCCGTAGCGGGAGGGCCCGCACCGGGGAGCTGTTTTTT.

The rearrangement joins TRBV7-2 to TRBJ2-3; the match to TRBD2 covers 9 bases. This CDR3 has 15 residues. V gave up 0 bases and J gave up 4 bases; unmatched junction bases: 2. In germline, CDR1 is SGHTA, CDR2 FQGNSA. The CDR3 DNA reads as TGTGCCAGCAGCTTAGCTAGCGGGAGAGCAGATACGCAGTATTTT. Translated: CASSLASGRADTQYF. Looking up the rest from reference TRBV7-2 and TRBJ2-3 gives the full variable domain: GAGVSQSPSNKVTEKGKDVELRCDPISGHTALYWYRQSLGQGLEFLIYFQGNSAPDKSGLPSDRFSAERTGGSVSTLTIQRTQQEDSAVYLCASSLASGRADTQYFGPGTRLTVL.

V gene TRBV2 combines with J gene TRBJ1-5; tentative D call: TRBD1 (6 bases). This CDR3 spans 15 amino acids. V lost 7 bases and J 0 bases, leaving 13 bases between the germline ends. CDR1 and CDR2 (germline): SNHLY, FYNNEI. Here the CDR3 reads CASTREGDSNQPQHF. The CDR3 region has the DNA TGTGCCAGCACCAGAGAGGGGGATAGCAATCAGCCCCAGCATTTT.

The chain uses TRBV27 and TRBJ1-2, with D unclear. The V end lost 8 bases, the J end lost 5 bases, and 15 bases lay between the germline ends. Per germline, CDR1 MNHEY and CDR2 SMNVEV (reference sequence). The CDR3 runs to 13 residues. The CDR3 loop is CASATLAGYGYTF. CDR3 DNA: TGTGCCAGCGCGACCCTGGCGGGGTATGGCTACACCTTC.

The genes are TRBV7-9 and TRBJ2-5; 8 positions match TRBD1. Trimming took 1 base from V and 4 from J; bases not matched to a gene: 5. Germline V lookup: CDR1 SEHNR, CDR2 FQNEAQ (reference sequence). The CDR3 is made up of 15 amino acids. CDR3 nucleotide sequence: TGTGCCAGCAGCTTAGTTCGGGGGACAGGAGAGACCCAGTACTTC. This translates into CASSLVRGTGETQYF.

The rearrangement links TRBV4-3 to TRBJ1-2; TRBD1 might be the D (6 bases). Trimming cost V 0 bases and J 6 bases, with 11 bases left between them. Germline-derived CDR1 and CDR2 are LGHNA and YSLEER. This CDR3 spans 14 amino acids. The CDR3 loop reads CASSQESRQDGYTF. Written as DNA, the CDR3 is TGCGCCAGCAGCCAAGAGAGCCGACAGGATGGCTACACCTTC.

V is TRBV10-3 and J is TRBJ2-2; unclear D gene. CDR3 length: 14 amino acids. Deletions cut 2 bases from V and 0 bases from J, with 4 bases between. CDR1 is ENHRY and CDR2 is SYGVKD in the germline V gene. The CDR3 here is CAISEGANTGELFF. The CDR3 DNA is TGTGCCATCAGTGAGGGAGCGAACACCGGGGAGCTGTTTTTT.

The chain employs TRBV12-5 and TRBJ1-2, with D tentatively TRBD1 (6 bases). This CDR3 spans 14 amino acids. Trimming took off 4 bases at V and 3 bases at J, with 12 bases between the two ends. Germline CDR1 reads LGHNT; CDR2 reads FRNRAP. This chain's CDR3 is CASGSPDRYYGYTF. The CDR3 DNA follows: TGTGCTAGTGGTTCCCCGGACAGATACTATGGCTACACCTTC.

V is TRBV27 and J is TRBJ2-1, with 8 nucleotides matching TRBD1. There are 14 residues in the CDR3. J gave up 9 bases and V 5 bases, and 9 bases lay outside the gene matches. Germline assignment: CDR1 MNHEY and CDR2 SMNVEV (reference sequence). DNA of the CDR3: TGTGCCAGCAGTGTGACAGGGGTCCTTGGTGAGCAGTTCTTC. Translated: CASSVTGVLGEQFF.

The CDR3 DNA follows: TGTGCCAGCAGCTCCGGGACAGGGGATCCCGGGGAGCTGTTTTTT. As protein: CASSSGTGDPGELFF. The chain carries TRBV7-7 and TRBJ2-2; TRBD1 agrees at 10 bases. CDR1 is SSHAT, CDR2 FNYEAQ, per germline (reference sequence). Trimming at V came to 4 bases and at J to 6 bases, leaving 5 bases not matched to a gene. This CDR3 has 15 amino acids. Together with reference TRBV7-7 and TRBJ2-2, the CDR3 gives the full variable domain: GAGVSQSPRYKVTKRGQDVTLRCDPISSHATLYWYQQALGQGPEFLTYFNYEAQPDKSGLPSDRFSAERPEGSISTLTIQRTEQRDSAMYRCASSSGTGDPGELFFGEGSRLTVL.